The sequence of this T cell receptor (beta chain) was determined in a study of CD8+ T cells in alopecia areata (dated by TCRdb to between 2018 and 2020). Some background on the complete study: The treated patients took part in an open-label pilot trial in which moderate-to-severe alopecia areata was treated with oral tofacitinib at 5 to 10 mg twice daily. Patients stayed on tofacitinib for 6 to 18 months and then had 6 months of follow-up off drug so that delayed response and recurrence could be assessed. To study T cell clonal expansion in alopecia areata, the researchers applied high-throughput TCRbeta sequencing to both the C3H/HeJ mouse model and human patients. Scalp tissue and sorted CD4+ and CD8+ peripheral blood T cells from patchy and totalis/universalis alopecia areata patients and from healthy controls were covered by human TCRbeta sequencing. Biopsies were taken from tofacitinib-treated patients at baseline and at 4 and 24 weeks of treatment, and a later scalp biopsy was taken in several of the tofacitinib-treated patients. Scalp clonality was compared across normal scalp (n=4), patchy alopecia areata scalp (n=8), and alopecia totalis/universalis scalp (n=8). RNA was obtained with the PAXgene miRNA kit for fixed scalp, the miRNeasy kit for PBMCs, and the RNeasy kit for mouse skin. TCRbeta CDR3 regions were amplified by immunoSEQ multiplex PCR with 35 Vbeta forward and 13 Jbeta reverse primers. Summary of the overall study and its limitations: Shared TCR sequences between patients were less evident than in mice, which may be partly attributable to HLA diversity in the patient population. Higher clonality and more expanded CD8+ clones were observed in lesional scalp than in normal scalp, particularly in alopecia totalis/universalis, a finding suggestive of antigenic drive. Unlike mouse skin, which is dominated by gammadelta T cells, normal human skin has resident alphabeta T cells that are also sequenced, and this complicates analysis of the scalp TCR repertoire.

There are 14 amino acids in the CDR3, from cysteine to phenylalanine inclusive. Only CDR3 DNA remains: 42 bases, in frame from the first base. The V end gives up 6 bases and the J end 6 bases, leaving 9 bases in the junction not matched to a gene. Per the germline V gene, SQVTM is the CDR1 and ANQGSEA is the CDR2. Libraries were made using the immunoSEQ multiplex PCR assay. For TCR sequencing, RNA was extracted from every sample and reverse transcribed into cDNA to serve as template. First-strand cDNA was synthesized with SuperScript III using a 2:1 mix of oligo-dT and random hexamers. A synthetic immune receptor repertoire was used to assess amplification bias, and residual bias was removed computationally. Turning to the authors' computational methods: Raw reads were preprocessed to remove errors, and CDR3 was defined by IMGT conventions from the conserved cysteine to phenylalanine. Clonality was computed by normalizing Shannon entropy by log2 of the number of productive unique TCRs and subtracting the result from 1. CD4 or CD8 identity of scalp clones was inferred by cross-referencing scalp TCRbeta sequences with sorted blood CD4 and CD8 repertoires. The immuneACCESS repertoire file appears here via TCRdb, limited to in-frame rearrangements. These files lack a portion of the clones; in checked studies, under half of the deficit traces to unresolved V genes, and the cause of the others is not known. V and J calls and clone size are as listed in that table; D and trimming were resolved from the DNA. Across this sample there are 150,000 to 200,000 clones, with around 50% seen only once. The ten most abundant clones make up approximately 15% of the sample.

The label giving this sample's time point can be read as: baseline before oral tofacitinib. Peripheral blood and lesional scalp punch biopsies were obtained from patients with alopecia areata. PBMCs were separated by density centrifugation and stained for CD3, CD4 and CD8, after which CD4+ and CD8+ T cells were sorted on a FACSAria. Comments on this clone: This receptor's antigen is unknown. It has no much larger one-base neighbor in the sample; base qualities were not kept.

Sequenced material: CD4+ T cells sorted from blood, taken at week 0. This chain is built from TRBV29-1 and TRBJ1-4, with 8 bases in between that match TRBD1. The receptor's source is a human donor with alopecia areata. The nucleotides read TGCAGCGTCTTAAACAGGGGGATGCATGAAAAACTGTTTTTT. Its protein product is CSVLNRGMHEKLFF.